This TCR beta chain stems from a study of T-cell memory formation after mild COVID-19. Findings and caveats of the study: Some clones that responded turned up in pre-infection memory, which suggests that cross-reactive memory joined in.

The CDR3 extends over 16 amino acids. The V gene's germline CDR1 is MNHEY and CDR2 SVGEGT. The V and J ends lost 4 bases and 7 bases respectively, with 20 bases between them. Only a few counts were recorded for this clonotype. Its specificity is not known. In TCRdb, the 5' RACE reads were re-called with MiXCR into one record per CDR3 protein. The repertoire holds about 400,000 distinct CDR3 sequences, with approximately 14% as singletons. The material sequenced was PBMCs or a T cell subset sorted from them (not recorded which). The receptor comes from a man aged 18 to 30 who had mild COVID-19 (a few samples of this study predate the infection). Cell type and time point are not known. The chain combines TRBV6-2 or TRBV6-3 with TRBJ2-1; D gene uncertain. Here the CDR3 DNA reads TGTGCCAGCAGTTTGGTCAGGTGGTCGATCGGGAATGAGCAGTTCTTC. Encoded protein: CASSLVRWSIGNEQFF.